The 26 T cell receptor beta chains reported below all come from one sample, sequenced in a study of blood T cell repertoires in COVID-19. Using immunoSEQ multiplex PCR, the repertoire was profiled, and TCRdb retains in-frame clones only, with some absent. The data hold approximately 130,000 clones, with roughly 71% observed a single time. Sequenced material: peripheral blood. The receptors shown here come from a man older than 75 with acute or convalescent COVID-19.

The sample holds a few counts of this clone. At the DNA level, this CDR3 is encoded by other sequences in the same sample as well. V and J are TRBV5-1 and TRBJ2-5, with 11 bases fitting TRBD1. The CDR3 spans 16 residues. Trimming removed 4 bases from V and 2 bases from J; junction bases left unmatched: 7. In germline, CDR1 is SGHRS, CDR2 YFSETQ. CDR3 nucleotides: TGCGCCAGCAGCGGAGGGACAGGGGGGTATCAAGAGACCCAGTACTTC. This gives the protein CASSGGTGGYQETQYF.

Turning to this clone: This specimen includes other DNA sequences encoding the same CDR3. This chain uses TRBV3-1 (or the pseudogene TRBV3-2) with TRBJ1-2, with a weak D call TRBD1 (6 bases). The CDR3 is 13 residues long. The V end lost 2 bases, the J end lost 2 bases, and 6 bases lay between the germline ends. Germline V gene lookup returns CDR1 LGHDT and CDR2 YNNKEL (reference sequence). CDR3 region: CASSQQGNYGYTF. The CDR3, as DNA: TGTGCCAGCAGCCAACAGGGGAACTATGGCTACACCTTC.

The genes are TRBV28 and TRBJ1-2, with TRBD1 matching 7 bases. V trimming: 3 bases; J trimming: 6 bases; junction bases outside the gene matches: 7. Germline-derived CDR1 and CDR2 are MDHEN and SYDVKM. This CDR3 is built from 14 residues. The CDR3 region is CASSLTGTIDGYTF. The CDR3, as DNA: TGTGCCAGCAGTTTGACAGGGACCATAGATGGCTACACCTTC.

Of note for this clone: A junction boundary mismatches the germline segment, possibly from a read error. V is TRBV28 and J is TRBJ2-7; TRBD1 matches 9 bases. The CDR3 extends over 11 amino acids. The germline V gene has CDR1 MDHEN and CDR2 SYDVKM. The CDR3 sequence: CASSLTRDRVF. CDR3 coding DNA: TGTGCCAGCAGTTTAACCCGGGACAGGGTTTTC. The complete variable domain, with remaining parts taken from reference TRBV28 and TRBJ2-7, reads DVKVTQSSRYLVKRTGEKVFLECVQDMDHENMFWYRQDPGLGLRLIYFSYDVKMKEKGDIPEGYSVSREKKERFSLILESASTNQTSMYLCASSLTRDRVFGPGTRLTVT.

V gene TRBV18 combines with J gene TRBJ2-2; 8 nucleotides match TRBD1. J gave up 4 bases and V 3 bases, and 10 bases lay outside the gene matches. CDR3 length: 17 amino acids. Germline V lookup: CDR1 KGHSH, CDR2 LQKENI. CDR3 amino acids: CASSPLLRGRGTGELFF. In DNA form, the CDR3 reads TGTGCCAGCTCACCCCTTCTCAGGGGGCGAGGCACCGGGGAGCTGTTTTTT. The whole variable domain, remainder taken from reference TRBV18 and TRBJ2-2, is NAGVMQNPRHLVRRRGQEARLRCSPMKGHSHVYWYRQLPEEGLKFMVYLQKENIIDESGMPKERFSAEFPKEGPSILRIQQVVRGDSAAYFCASSPLLRGRGTGELFFGEGSRLTVL.

The count of this clone is one. V gene TRBV6-2 or TRBV6-3 combines with J gene TRBJ1-5, with D tentatively TRBD1 (6 bases). There are 14 residues in the CDR3. In germline, CDR1 is MNHEY, CDR2 SVGEGT. V lost 5 bases and J 6 bases, leaving 14 bases between the germline ends. DNA of the CDR3: TGTGCCAGCAGTAGTCGGGGGGCAACTCAGCCCCAGCATTTT. Residues: CASSSRGATQPQHF.

The V call is TRBV18, the J call TRBJ2-5; perhaps TRBD1 as D (5 bases). The germline V gene has CDR1 KGHSH and CDR2 LQKENI. With 1 base removed from V and 3 bases from J, the gap between germline ends came to 9 bases. The CDR3 has 14 residues. The CDR3 sequence: CASSPLRQKETQYF. The CDR3 DNA follows: TGTGCCAGCTCACCACTTCGACAGAAAGAGACCCAGTACTTC. Complete variable domain (other parts from reference TRBV18 and TRBJ2-5): NAGVMQNPRHLVRRRGQEARLRCSPMKGHSHVYWYRQLPEEGLKFMVYLQKENIIDESGMPKERFSAEFPKEGPSILRIQQVVRGDSAAYFCASSPLRQKETQYFGPGTRLLVL.

The chain recombines TRBV2 with TRBJ1-5, with 9 positions matching TRBD1. Germline values: CDR1 SNHLY, CDR2 FYNNEI. The V segment lost 6 bases and the J segment 3 bases; nucleotides outside the gene matches: 6. This CDR3 is built from 15 residues. The CDR3 DNA is TGTGCCAGCAGGGCCGGGACAGGGAACAATCAGCCCCAGCATTTT. It codes for CASRAGTGNNQPQHF.

The V gene is TRBV5-4, the J gene TRBJ2-3; a possible D gene is TRBD2 (7 bases). Trimming took 0 bases from V and 6 from J, leaving 14 bases between them. Germline V CDR1 and CDR2: SGHNT, YYREEE (reference sequence). The CDR3 has 15 residues. The CDR3 DNA follows: TGTGCCAGCAGCTTGGGCGGGGGCGGTGGGGATACGCAGTATTTT. This encodes CASSLGGGGGDTQYF. The full variable domain, with the rest looked up from reference TRBV5-4 and TRBJ2-3, is ETGVTQSPTHLIKTRGQQVTLRCSSQSGHNTVSWYQQALGQGPQFIFQYYREEENGRGNFPPRFSGLQFPNYSSELNVNALELDDSALYLCASSLGGGGGDTQYFGPGTRLTVL.

The chain combines TRBV12-3 or TRBV12-4 with TRBJ2-3; 8 bases map to TRBD2. This CDR3 region has 13 residues. Trimming removed 4 bases from V and 12 bases from J; junction bases left unmatched: 9. The CDR3 spells CASSSPTGTSQYF. The CDR3 DNA is TGTGCCAGCAGTTCACCCACCGGGACTAGTCAGTATTTT.

The chain links TRBV5-5 to TRBJ1-5; 10 bases map to TRBD1. Losses at the gene ends were 3 bases for V and 0 bases for J; bases not matched to a gene: 3. Germline assignment: CDR1 SGHKS and CDR2 YYEKEE (reference sequence). This CDR3 has 16 residues. CDR3 DNA: TGTGCCAGCAGCTCGACAGGGGGCAATAGCAATCAGCCCCAGCATTTT. Amino acid sequence: CASSSTGGNSNQPQHF.

This clone has only a few counts. Here the CDR3 reads CASSARDSDYNSPLHF. The CDR3 DNA follows: TGTGCCAGCAGTGCTCGGGACAGTGACTATAATTCACCCCTCCACTTT. The chain has TRBV2 and TRBJ1-6; 7 bases are shared with TRBD1. CDR1 is SNHLY and CDR2 is FYNNEI in the germline V gene. The V gene end was trimmed by 4 bases and the J gene end by 3 bases; junction bases not matched to a gene: 6. This CDR3 spans 16 amino acids.

The V call is TRBV27, the J call TRBJ1-5; the D is unclear. The CDR3 has 13 amino acids. Germline V CDR1 and CDR2: MNHEY, SMNVEV (reference sequence). Trimming cost V 3 bases and J 2 bases, with 5 bases left between them. The CDR3 region is CASSFLGNQPQHF. The CDR3 region has the DNA TGTGCCAGCAGTTTTCTTGGCAATCAGCCCCAGCATTTT.

The rearrangement uses TRBV30 and TRBJ2-3, with D maybe TRBD1 (6 bases). The V end was cut by 1 base, the J end by 0 bases, with 14 bases between. The germline V gene has CDR1 GTSNPN and CDR2 SVGIG (reference sequence). The CDR3 is 16 amino acids. Here the CDR3 reads CAWSGGDKQSTDTQYF. In DNA form, the CDR3 reads TGTGCCTGGAGTGGAGGGGACAAACAGAGCACAGATACGCAGTATTTT.

This clone was picked up one time. V is TRBV7-3 and J is TRBJ1-6, with 9 bases matching TRBD1. After removal of 2 bases from V and 7 bases from J, the junction contained 3 bases not matched to a gene. This CDR3 is 15 amino acids long. Germline values: CDR1 SGHTA, CDR2 FQGTGA. CDR3 coding DNA: TGTGCCAGCAGCTTAGGACAGGGGCCGAATTCACCCCTCCACTTT. Translation gives CASSLGQGPNSPLHF. The variable domain in full, with the rest retrieved from reference TRBV7-3 and TRBJ1-6, is GAGVSQTPSNKVTEKGKYVELRCDPISGHTALYWYRQSLGQGPEFLIYFQGTGAADDSGLPNDRFFAVRPEGSVSTLKIQRTERGDSAVYLCASSLGQGPNSPLHFGNGTRLTVT.

The chain uses TRBV5-4 and TRBJ1-5; 7 bases are a match to TRBD1. After removal of 0 bases from V and 5 bases from J, the junction contained 2 bases not matched to a gene. Looked up from germline, CDR1 is SGHNT and CDR2 is YYREEE (reference sequence). This CDR3 is 14 amino acids long. CDR3 in DNA: TGTGCCAGCAGCTTGGAAGGGGGCGATCAGCCCCAGCATTTT. Its translation is CASSLEGGDQPQHF.

The V gene is TRBV18, the J gene TRBJ2-7; a possible D gene is TRBD1 (6 bases). The CDR3 consists of 13 residues. Germline CDR1 KGHSH, CDR2 LQKENI. With 4 bases removed from V and 3 bases from J, the gap between germline ends came to 10 bases. The CDR3 loop is CASSQLGGYEQYF. For the CDR3, the DNA is TGTGCCAGCTCACAGCTAGGGGGCTACGAGCAGTACTTC.

The chain uses TRBV4-1 and TRBJ1-1, with a possible D match to TRBD1 (5 bases). The length of the CDR3 is 16 residues. V was shortened by 0 bases and J by 4 bases, with 15 bases between the two germline ends. Germline V gene data show CDR1 as MGHRA and CDR2 as YSYEKL. For the CDR3, the DNA is TGCGCCAGCAGCCAAGACGTATGGCAGGGTGGCACTGAAGCTTTCTTT. Protein sequence: CASSQDVWQGGTEAFF.

V usage is TRBV27 and J usage is TRBJ1-2; a weak D match, TRBD1 (5 bases). V was trimmed by 7 bases and J by 0 bases, leaving 15 bases between them. The CDR3 is made up of 15 amino acids. Germline loops: CDR1 MNHEY, CDR2 SMNVEV (reference sequence). CDR3 residues: CASTRTGSTNYGYTF. The CDR3 nucleotides are TGTGCCAGCACCAGAACAGGTAGCACTAACTATGGCTACACCTTC.

The V call is TRBV5-1, the J call TRBJ2-7; the D is unclear. CDR1 is SGHRS and CDR2 is YFSETQ in the germline V gene. The CDR3 loop spans 13 amino acids. The V end was cut by 0 bases, the J end by 3 bases, with 7 bases between. CDR3 bases: TGCGCCAGCAGCTTGGGTCTCGGCTACGAGCAGTACTTC. It codes for CASSLGLGYEQYF.

This chain joins TRBV18 and TRBJ2-1, with 9 bases matching TRBD1. With V trimmed by 3 bases and J by 3 bases, 9 bases remained unmatched. The CDR3 consists of 17 residues. The germline gives CDR1 KGHSH, CDR2 LQKENI. The CDR3 nucleotides read TGTGCCAGCTCACCGGGAGCTGGGACAGGGATCTACAATGAGCAGTTCTTC. This gives the protein CASSPGAGTGIYNEQFF.

The J gene is TRBJ2-4, the V gene TRBV4-2; D is perhaps TRBD2 (5 bases). Germline V CDR1 and CDR2: LGHNA, YNFKEQ. Trimming shortened V by 0 bases and J by 4 bases, and 7 bases separated the two germline ends. The CDR3 extends over 14 amino acids. Here the CDR3 DNA reads TGTGCCAGCAGCCAAGAAGGGAGTAAAAACATTCAGTACTTC. The encoded protein is CASSQEGSKNIQYF.

CDR3 sequence reads: CASSQAGDRGSNQPQHF. As DNA, the CDR3 is TGCGCCAGCAGCCAAGCCGGGGACAGGGGAAGCAATCAGCCCCAGCATTTT. J is TRBJ1-5 and V is TRBV4-1; 10 nucleotides align to TRBD1. Germline values: CDR1 MGHRA, CDR2 YSYEKL. V lost 1 base, J lost 1 base, and 4 bases stayed unmatched. The length of the CDR3 is 17 residues.

The rearrangement uses TRBV7-3 and TRBJ2-1; a weak D match, TRBD1 (5 bases). The germline CDR1 and CDR2 sequences are SGHTA and FQGTGA. This CDR3 region has 12 residues. The V end was cut by 2 bases, the J end by 16 bases, with 15 bases between. In DNA, the CDR3 is TGTGCCAGCAGCTTAGCCGCAGGGTTACAATTCTTC. Residues: CASSLAAGLQFF.

Only one count was recorded for this clone. The CDR3 DNA is TGCGCCAGCAGCGGAGGGGACAGGGCAAATGAGCAGTTCTTC. Translating it yields CASSGGDRANEQFF. The chain employs TRBV5-1 and TRBJ2-1; 9 bases align to TRBD1. Trimming removed 4 bases from V and 7 bases from J; junction bases left unmatched: 6. Per germline, CDR1 SGHRS and CDR2 YFSETQ. CDR3 length: 14 residues.

The table lists this clone with a few counts. The chain carries TRBV19 and TRBJ2-2; D not certain. Germline V gene sequence: CDR1 LNHDA, CDR2 SQIVND (reference sequence). CDR3 size: 15 residues. Trimming removed 4 bases at V and 6 bases at J, with 15 bases between. This CDR3 is CASSTRSEGPGELFF. DNA of the CDR3: TGTGCCAGTAGTACCAGGTCTGAAGGTCCCGGGGAGCTGTTTTTT.